A single TCR beta chain is shown here with its context. Its specific antigen is unknown. Base qualities are not recorded, but no much larger clone differs from it by a single base. This specimen includes other DNA sequences encoding the same CDR3. Using the deep immunoSEQ assay, TCR CDR3 regions were amplified from genomic DNA by multiplex PCR. Genomic DNA extracted from each cell subset was distributed evenly over all wells of several immunoSEQ 96-well plates, and each plate served as one replicate. For unsorted PBMC, about 270 ng of genomic DNA, equivalent to 25,000 to 35,000 T cell genomes, went into each replicate PCR. Genomic DNA from unsorted PBMC was sequenced over ten immunoSEQ deep assay plates. Purified libraries were quantified with a Qubit 3.0 fluorometer, sized on a Bioanalyzer 2100, and re-quantified with the KAPA Library Quantification kit. Every immunoSEQ 96-well plate was sequenced on a dedicated single-read 150-cycle Illumina NextSeq 550 flow cell. Under the source paper's analysis protocol: Because only junctional sequences without quality scores were contained in the immunoSEQ output, filtering matching that applied to full-length reads could not be performed. Sequences were annotated with PyIR, a Python wrapper for IgBLAST v1.9, and V/J genes and CDR3 were assigned using IMGT germline references. Reads were filtered out if the reads had weak V/J assignments (E-value above 1e-6), no CDR3, stop codons, out-of-frame junctions, or ambiguous translated residues. V3J clonotypes were defined as sequences sharing the same inferred V gene, J gene, and CDR3 amino acid sequence. To compute the percentage overlap between repertoires, the number of shared unique clonotypes was divided by the size of the smaller repertoire. Three approaches were used to assess repertoire richness: RTK rarefaction, the Chao1 estimator, and Recon v2.1 estimates of unobserved clonotypes. Entries here come from immuneACCESS through TCRdb and include only in-frame sequences with V and J called. Some clones fail to appear in such tables; in the studies checked, an unresolved V gene covers under half of the shortfall, and the cause of the remainder is unknown. D and trimming come from the DNA, and the V and J calls and clone size come from that table. Present in this sample are about 520,000 clones, more than 65% of which were seen just once. The ten largest clones represent approximately 12% of the sample.

These data belong to a study of shared clonotypes between healthy human individuals (dated by TCRdb to 2020 to 2022). About the study as a whole: The cohort included three men and two women between 18 and 49 years of age. To estimate repertoire size and how much clonotypes are shared between individuals, the study performed deep sequencing of blood TCR repertoires from 4 to 6 healthy adults. Different laboratories and diverse techniques were used to prepare libraries and sequence TCR repertoires, to increase sequencing depth and limit assay-specific biases. Between about 0.94 and 10 billion PBMCs per donor were obtained by leukapheresis.

What the authors observed across the whole study: Because the study included a small number of donors, the genetic and exposure-history diversity represented was limited. Based on pairwise subsampling, the degree of clonotype sharing among donors was expected to be affected by sequencing depth. Sampling was restricted to blood, and TCR repertoires in tissue are likely to differ from TCR repertoires in blood.

The CDR1 and CDR2 encoded by the germline V gene are SQVTM and ANQGSEA. Relative to germline, V is 5 bases shorter and J is 2 bases shorter, with 6 bases between their ends. The CDR3 spans 11 residues, from the cysteine through the phenylalanine. Only CDR3 DNA remains: 33 bases, in frame from the first base. Healthy HIV-negative adults with no recently reported acute infections or vaccinations were included as donors. Every donor was a Caucasian adult living in Nashville, Tennessee, USA. For unsorted samples, about 87 million PBMCs were counted, and genomic DNA was extracted using the QIAamp DNA Blood Mini kit. Blood was obtained by leukapheresis, after which PBMCs were separated by Ficoll-Histopaque density gradient centrifugation and cryopreserved in liquid nitrogen vapor phase.

The sequence derives from a woman in her thirties or forties in good health. Some clones in this sample may be carry-over from other donors' samples. Sequenced material: PBMCs. Recombination linked TRBV29-1 to TRBJ1-1, with the D gene call left open. The CDR3 region has the sequence CSVSANTEAFF. The nucleotide sequence is given as TGCAGCGTTTCGGCTAACACTGAAGCTTTCTTT.